The 8 T cell receptor beta chains in this list originate from one sample, sequenced in a study of T cells after yellow fever vaccination. TCRdb processed the 5' RACE reads anew with MiXCR; each CDR3 protein has one entry. This sample has over 250,000 distinct CDR3 sequences, with approximately 5.2% found just once. Sequencing used CD4+ T cells sorted from PBMCs, obtained on the day of the yellow fever booster vaccination. Receptors originate from a man aged 18 to 29 who received the YFV17D yellow fever vaccine.

This clonotype appeared many times. The chain is built from TRBV5-1 and TRBJ1-1; possibly TRBD1 for D (6 bases). With 6 bases removed from V and 4 bases from J, the gap between germline ends came to 19 bases. This CDR3 comprises 15 residues. Germline CDR1 is SGHRS and CDR2 is YFSETQ. The CDR3 here is CASTLMGARSTEAFF. DNA of the CDR3: TGCGCCAGCACCCTGATGGGGGCGCGGAGCACTGAAGCTTTCTTT.

This clonotype was detected only a few times. The V and J genes are TRBV2 and TRBJ2-3; tentatively, D is TRBD2 (5 bases). CDR1 and CDR2 (germline): SNHLY, FYNNEI. CDR3 length: 15 amino acids. Trimming removed 2 bases from V and 2 bases from J, with 11 bases in between. The CDR3 reads CASSEMSGLTDTQYF. The CDR3 DNA reads TGTGCCAGCAGTGAAATGAGCGGCCTCACAGATACGCAGTATTTT.

This rearrangement joins TRBV3-1 to TRBJ2-2; weak D call: TRBD2 (5 bases). CDR1 and CDR2 from the germline V gene are LGHDT and YNNKEL (reference sequence). The CDR3 is made up of 15 amino acids. Trimming pared 2 bases from V and 4 bases from J, leaving 11 bases between. The CDR3 sequence is CASSQRGRLTGELFF. The CDR3 DNA reads as TGTGCCAGCAGCCAAAGAGGGCGCCTCACCGGGGAGCTGTTTTTT.

This clonotype was seen a handful of times. The chain recombines TRBV12-3 or TRBV12-4 with TRBJ2-5; D is uncertain. This CDR3 has 16 amino acids. Trimming cost V 0 bases and J 1 base, with 12 bases left between them. CDR3 sequence: CASSLAAGHTQETQYF. Here the CDR3 DNA reads TGTGCCAGCAGTTTAGCGGCAGGTCATACCCAAGAGACCCAGTACTTC.

The V call is TRBV7-8, the J call TRBJ2-5, with 7 bases aligning to TRBD1. The CDR3 length is 14 residues. V was pared by 4 bases and J by 5 bases, with 7 bases of the junction left unmatched. Germline V gene lookup returns CDR1 SGHVS and CDR2 FQNEAQ. The DNA of the CDR3 is TGTGCCAGCAGCTCCGACAGGGTACGGGAGACCCAGTACTTC. This encodes CASSSDRVRETQYF.

Comment on this clonotype: A junction boundary mismatches the germline segment, possibly from a read error. The V gene is TRBV12-3 or TRBV12-4, the J gene TRBJ1-2; D unclear. The CDR3 has 10 amino acids. In DNA form, the CDR3 reads TGCGCCCGCACGTTCTATGGCTACACCTTC. This encodes CARTFYGYTF.

This clonotype was observed at least ten times. The chain has TRBV5-6 and TRBJ2-3; D is ambiguous. The CDR3 has 11 residues. The V and J ends lost 7 bases and 4 bases respectively, with 7 bases between them. Germline CDR1 is SGHDT and CDR2 is YYEEEE. CDR3 DNA sequence: TGTGCCAGCGGAAGCCCAGATACGCAGTATTTT. This gives the protein CASGSPDTQYF.

The chain recombines TRBV5-4 with TRBJ2-6, with D uncertain. CDR3 size: 17 residues. In germline, CDR1 is SGHNT, CDR2 YYREEE (reference sequence). The V gene lost 2 bases and the J gene lost 2 bases, with 14 bases spanning the gap. The CDR3 loop reads CASSLTSGWAGANVLTF. CDR3 sequence (DNA): TGTGCCAGCAGCTTAACCTCAGGTTGGGCTGGGGCCAACGTCCTGACTTTC.